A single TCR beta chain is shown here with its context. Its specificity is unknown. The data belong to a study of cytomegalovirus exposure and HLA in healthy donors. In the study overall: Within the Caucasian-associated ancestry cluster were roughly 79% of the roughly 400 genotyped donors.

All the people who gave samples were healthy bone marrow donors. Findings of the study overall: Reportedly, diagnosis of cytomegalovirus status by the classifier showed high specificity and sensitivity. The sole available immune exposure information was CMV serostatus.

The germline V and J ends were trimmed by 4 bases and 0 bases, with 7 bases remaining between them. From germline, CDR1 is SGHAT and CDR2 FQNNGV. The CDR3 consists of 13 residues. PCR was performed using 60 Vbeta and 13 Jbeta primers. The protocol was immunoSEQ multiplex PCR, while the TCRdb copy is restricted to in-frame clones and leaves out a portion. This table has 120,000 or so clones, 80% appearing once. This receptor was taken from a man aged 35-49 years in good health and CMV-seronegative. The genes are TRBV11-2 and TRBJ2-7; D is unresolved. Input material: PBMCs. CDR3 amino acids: CASSSYSSYEQYF. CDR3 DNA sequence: TGTGCCAGCAGCTCCTACAGCTCCTACGAGCAGTACTTC.